These 2 T cell receptor beta chains share one sample of origin, sequenced in a study of T cells in Graves' hyperthyroidism and ophthalmopathy. Amplification targeted TCR beta CDR3 regions from RNA transcripts. Researchers ran a first-round RT-PCR on the TCR CDR3 using the HTBI primer set. TCRdb fed the multiplex PCR reads into MiXCR, producing one record per CDR3 protein. This sample has under 400,000 distinct CDR3 sequences; roughly a fifth occur once, and the top ten carry around half. The sequenced material came from blood. The source of these receptors is a woman between 50 and 59 years old with Graves' hyperthyroidism.

This clonotype was found many times. The chain links TRBV12-3 or TRBV12-4 to TRBJ2-5; tentatively, D is TRBD1 or TRBD2 (5 bases each). V lost 6 bases and J lost 2, with 19 bases in between. The CDR3 is made up of 16 amino acids. The CDR3: CASRSGRKTNQETQYF. DNA for the CDR3: TGTGCCAGCAGATCGGGACGGAAGACTAATCAAGAGACCCAGTACTTC.

The V call is TRBV6-1, the J call TRBJ1-5; maybe TRBD1 (5 bases). Germline V gene lookup returns CDR1 MNHNS and CDR2 SASEGT. V shed 3 bases and J shed 9 bases, with 12 bases lying between them. The CDR3 length is 13 residues. The CDR3 nucleotides are TGTGCCAGCAGTGAGGCCAGGGATCGGCCCCAGCATTTT. Translation: CASSEARDRPQHF.